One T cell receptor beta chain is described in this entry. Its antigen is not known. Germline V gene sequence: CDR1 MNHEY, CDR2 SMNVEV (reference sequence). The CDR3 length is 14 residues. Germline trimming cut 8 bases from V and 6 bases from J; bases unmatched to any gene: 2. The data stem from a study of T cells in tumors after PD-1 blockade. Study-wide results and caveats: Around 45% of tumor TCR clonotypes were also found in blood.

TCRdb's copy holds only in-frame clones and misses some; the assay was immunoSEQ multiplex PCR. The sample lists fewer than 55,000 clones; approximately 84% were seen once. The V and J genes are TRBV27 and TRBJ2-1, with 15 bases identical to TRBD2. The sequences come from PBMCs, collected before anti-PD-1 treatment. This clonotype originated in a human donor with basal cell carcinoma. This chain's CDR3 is CASRGLAGGNEQFF. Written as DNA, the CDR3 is TGTGCCAGCCGGGGACTAGCGGGGGGCAATGAGCAGTTCTTC.